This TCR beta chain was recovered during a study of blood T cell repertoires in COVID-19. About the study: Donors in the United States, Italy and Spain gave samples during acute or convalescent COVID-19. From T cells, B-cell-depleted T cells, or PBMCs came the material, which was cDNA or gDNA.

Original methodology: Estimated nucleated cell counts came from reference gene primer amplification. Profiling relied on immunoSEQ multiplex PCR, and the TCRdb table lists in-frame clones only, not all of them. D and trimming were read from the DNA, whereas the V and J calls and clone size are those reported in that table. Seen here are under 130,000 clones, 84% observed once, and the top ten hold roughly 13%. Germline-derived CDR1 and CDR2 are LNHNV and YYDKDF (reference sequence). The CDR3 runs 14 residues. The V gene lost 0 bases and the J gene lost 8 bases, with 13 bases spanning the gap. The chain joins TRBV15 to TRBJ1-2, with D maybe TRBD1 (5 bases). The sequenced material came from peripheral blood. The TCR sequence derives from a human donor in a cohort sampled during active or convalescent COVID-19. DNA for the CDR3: TGTGCCACCAGCAGAGATCAGGGTTCGTTCGGCTACACCTTC. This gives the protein CATSRDQGSFGYTF.